One sample yielded the 11 T cell receptor beta chains listed below, sequenced in a study of T cells in localized non-small cell lung cancer. Profiling relied on immunoSEQ multiplex PCR, and the TCRdb table lists in-frame clones only, not all of them. The data contain 1,000 or so clones, about 25% of them singletons. The sequenced sample was normal lung tissue next to the tumor, obtained before any cancer treatment. These receptors came from a man between 40 and 70 years old with stage I lung adenocarcinoma.

V is TRBV19 and J is TRBJ2-1; 11 bases agree with TRBD2. This CDR3 has 16 residues. Germline assignment: CDR1 LNHDA and CDR2 SQIVND (reference sequence). The junction had 8 bases not matched to a gene; V was cut back by 2 bases and J by 8 bases. CDR3 amino acids: CASSIRATSGMDEQFF. The CDR3, as DNA: TGTGCCAGTAGTATAAGGGCGACTAGCGGGATGGATGAGCAGTTCTTC. Based on the CDR3 plus reference TRBV19 and TRBJ2-1, the full variable domain is DGGITQSPKYLFRKEGQNVTLSCEQNLNHDAMYWYRQDPGQGLRLIYYSQIVNDFQKGDIAEGYSVSREKKESFPLTVTSAQKNPTAFYLCASSIRATSGMDEQFFGPGTRLTVL.

CDR3 loop: CASREGRGTQYF. DNA of the CDR3: TGTGCCTCTCGGGAGGGGCGTGGGACCCAGTACTTC. The chain couples TRBV6-8 to TRBJ2-5; 8 positions agree with TRBD2. Germline CDR1 reads MNHGY; CDR2 reads SAAAGT. V dropped 11 bases and J dropped 7; count of bases not matched to a gene: 9. This CDR3 has 12 residues.

This clone has a handful of counts. The V call is TRBV9, the J call TRBJ2-7, with D hard to call. The ends were cut back, 5 bases at V and 6 bases at J, with 21 bases in the middle. CDR3 length: 15 residues. Germline assignment: CDR1 SGDLS and CDR2 YYNGEE. This CDR3 is CASSAYWSGSPEQYF. CDR3 nucleotides: TGTGCCAGCAGTGCCTACTGGTCGGGCTCACCCGAGCAGTACTTC.

V is TRBV6-8 and J is TRBJ2-1, with D perhaps given as TRBD1 or TRBD2 (7 bases each). The CDR3 runs to 15 residues. CDR1 is MNHGY and CDR2 is SAAAGT in the germline V gene. The V gene lost 4 bases and the J gene lost 10 bases, with 20 bases spanning the gap. CDR3 in DNA: TGTGCCAGCAGTTCCGGGAGGACAGGCCCAGGGGAGCAGTTCTTC. This encodes CASSSGRTGPGEQFF.

This clone counts as medium-sized. This chain joins TRBV11-3 and TRBJ2-2, with 8 positions matching TRBD2. V lost 2 bases and J lost 4; bases outside the gene matches: 15. The CDR3 loop spans 19 amino acids. The germline V gene has CDR1 SGHNT and CDR2 YENEEA. CDR3 bases: TGTGCCAGCAGCTTAAGGGGGGCAGCGGGAGTTCCAGGCACCGGGGAGCTGTTTTTT. Translating gives CASSLRGAAGVPGTGELFF.

The V call is TRBV30, the J call TRBJ2-5; 7 positions match TRBD2. J was trimmed by 0 bases and V by 4 bases; bases with no gene match: 8. The CDR3 loop spans 15 amino acids. CDR1 is GTSNPN and CDR2 is SVGIG in the germline V gene (reference sequence). CDR3 residues: CAWTSGEGYQETQYF. CDR3 nucleotide sequence: TGTGCCTGGACTTCGGGGGAGGGGTACCAAGAGACCCAGTACTTC.

On this clone: One end of the junction fails to match germline, which may point to a read error. This chain connects TRBV6-8 to TRBJ2-3, with no clear D. CDR1 is MNHGY and CDR2 is SAAAGT in the germline V gene. CDR3 length: 13 amino acids. The CDR3 region has the DNA TGTGCCAGCAGTGACTCGAGTCGTAATACGCAGTATTTT. This translates into CASSDSSRNTQYF.

This chain joins TRBV30 and TRBJ1-2; unclear D gene. CDR1 GTSNPN and CDR2 SVGIG come from the germline V gene (reference sequence). V lost 1 base to trimming and J lost 7 bases, with 13 bases between them. CDR3 length: 13 amino acids. As DNA, the CDR3 is TGTGCCTGGAGTGAGGCATGGGGATTTGGCTACACCTTC. Its translation is CAWSEAWGFGYTF.

This clone was seen a few times. Mismatch with germline at one junction end may stem from a read error. V gene TRBV11-3 combines with J gene TRBJ2-3; D tentatively fits TRBD1 or TRBD2 (7 bases each). This CDR3 is built from 17 residues. CDR1 is SGHNT and CDR2 is YENEEA in the germline V gene. The DNA for the CDR3 is TGTGCCAGCAGCCTAGAAGGGGGAGGGGGCATTGGAGATACGCAGTATTTT. Translating gives CASSLEGGGGIGDTQYF.

The chain carries TRBV15 and TRBJ1-2; no clear D gene. The CDR3 has 14 residues. Germline V gene sequence: CDR1 LNHNV, CDR2 YYDKDF (reference sequence). Trimming took 0 bases from V and 3 from J, leaving 8 bases between them. DNA of the CDR3: TGTGCCACCAGCAGAGATCTCGGAGACTATGGCTACACCTTC. Translation gives CATSRDLGDYGYTF.

The chain is built from TRBV6-8 and TRBJ1-3; perhaps TRBD1 as D (5 bases). Germline V gene data show CDR1 as MNHGY and CDR2 as SAAAGT. The CDR3 is made up of 18 amino acids. V gave up 5 bases and J gave up 0 bases, with 20 bases separating them. CDR3 coding DNA: TGTGCCAGCAGTGGGTGGGGAAGGGGCCTTAGCTCTGGAAACACCATATATTTT. This sequence encodes CASSGWGRGLSSGNTIYF.